This T cell receptor (beta chain) was retrieved from a study of T cells after yellow fever vaccination. General study results and limits: Reappearing after the booster were most of the clones from primary vaccination (approximately 96% CD4, approximately 88% CD8).

A few counts support this clonotype. Its cognate antigen is unknown. Template switching with 5'RACE generated the TCR cDNA and added a universal primer site and UMIs. MiXCR, applied by TCRdb to the 5' RACE reads, yields one record per CDR3 protein. The table shows approximately 330,000 distinct CDR3 sequences, with 12% occurring only once. The receptor comes from a man between 18 and 35 years old who received the YFV17D yellow fever vaccine. Source: CD4+ T cells sorted from PBMCs, taken 15 days after the yellow fever booster vaccination.

The DNA of the CDR3 is TGTGCCAGCAGCCAGGGGACAGGGGGTAATGAAAAACTGTTTTTT. Its protein is CASSQGTGGNEKLFF. The rearrangement joins TRBV12-3 or TRBV12-4 to TRBJ1-4; TRBD1 agrees at 11 bases. Trimming took 6 bases from V and 4 from J; bases not matched to a gene: 4. CDR3 length: 15 amino acids.